The clone carrying this TCR beta chain occurred a few times. These data are taken from a study of identical twins. The germline V gene encodes CDR1 SGHTA and CDR2 FQGNSA. The junction had 11 bases not matched to a gene; V was cut back by 4 bases and J by 3 bases. The CDR3 length is 17 residues. MiXCR, applied by TCRdb to the 5' RACE reads, yields one record per CDR3 protein. The table has 500,000 or so distinct CDR3 sequences, roughly an eighth seen once. This sample also appeared in a second study, on yellow fever vaccine responses in identical twins.

What was sequenced was CD4+ T cells sorted from blood. The J gene is TRBJ2-2, the V gene TRBV7-2; TRBD1 agrees at 7 bases. This clonotype was obtained from a woman under 30 in good health. CDR3 sequence reads: CASSSTTRDSYTGELFF. CDR3 in DNA: TGTGCCAGCAGCTCCACTACTCGGGACAGCTACACCGGGGAGCTGTTTTTT.